These 19 T cell receptor beta chains were all obtained from the same sample, sequenced in a study of blood T cell repertoires in COVID-19. Produced via immunoSEQ multiplex PCR; TCRdb's table is partial and in-frame only. The sample holds 250,000 to 300,000 clones, about 86% seen once. Sequencing was carried out using peripheral blood. The source is a woman aged 60-75 years with active or convalescent COVID-19.

This chain uses TRBV5-6 with TRBJ2-7, with 9 bases that match TRBD2. This CDR3 region has 14 residues. The germline V gene has CDR1 SGHDT and CDR2 YYEEEE. The V and J ends lost 0 bases and 8 bases, in that order; junction bases with no gene match: 6. CDR3 coding DNA: TGTGCCAGCAGCTTGGGGATCGCTAGCGGGAAGCAGTACTTC. This gives the protein CASSLGIASGKQYF.

CDR3 in amino acids: CASSRAGLDTEAFF. The CDR3, as DNA: TGTGCCAGCTCACGTGCAGGCTTGGACACTGAAGCTTTCTTT. V usage is TRBV18 and J usage is TRBJ1-1, with no clear D. The CDR3 totals 14 residues. The V end was cut by 4 bases, the J end by 3 bases, with 12 bases between. Germline CDR1 KGHSH, CDR2 LQKENI.

The rearrangement links TRBV3-1 (or the pseudogene TRBV3-2) to TRBJ1-1, with D perhaps matching TRBD1 (6 bases). The CDR3 has 14 amino acids. Germline lookup yields CDR1 LGHDT and CDR2 YNNKEL (reference sequence). The V end lost 3 bases, the J end lost 1 base, and 9 bases lay between the germline ends. The DNA for the CDR3 is TGTGCCAGCAGCCAGTGGACAGCGAACACTGAAGCTTTCTTT. It translates to CASSQWTANTEAFF.

This clone was seen once. The chain is built from TRBV6-5 and TRBJ1-1; TRBD1 matches at 7 bases. CDR1 and CDR2 (germline): MNHEY, SVGAGI. This CDR3 spans 13 amino acids. The V gene end was trimmed by 4 bases and the J gene end by 5 bases; junction bases not matched to a gene: 4. CDR3 protein: CASSSTGWTEAFF. The CDR3 DNA reads TGTGCCAGCAGTTCGACAGGGTGGACTGAAGCTTTCTTT.

The chain recombines TRBV2 with TRBJ2-2; weak D call: TRBD1 (6 bases). Looked up from germline, CDR1 is SNHLY and CDR2 is FYNNEI. The length of the CDR3 is 15 residues. The V end was cut by 9 bases, the J end by 5 bases, with 19 bases between. Here the CDR3 reads CASSNREGWTGELFF. The DNA of the CDR3 is TGTGCCAGTTCAAACAGGGAAGGATGGACCGGGGAGCTGTTTTTT.

The V gene is TRBV19, the J gene TRBJ2-2, with TRBD1 identical over 7 bases. This CDR3 spans 14 amino acids. V shed 8 bases, J shed 6 bases, and the junction held 9 bases outside the gene matches. The V gene's germline CDR1 is LNHDA and CDR2 SQIVND (reference sequence). The CDR3 nucleotides read TGTGCCAGTGACCCGGGACAGTTAGCCGGGGAGCTGTTTTTT. This translates into CASDPGQLAGELFF.

The V gene is TRBV9, the J gene TRBJ1-2; tentatively, D is TRBD1 (6 bases). The V gene lost 6 bases and the J gene lost 4 bases, with 10 bases spanning the gap. The CDR3 has 12 amino acids. Germline CDR1 is SGDLS and CDR2 is YYNGEE. The CDR3 DNA reads TGTGCCAGCACGGACAGCCGCTATGGCTACACCTTC. It specifies CASTDSRYGYTF. Full variable domain (missing parts from reference TRBV9 and TRBJ1-2): DSGVTQTPKHLITATGQRVTLRCSPRSGDLSVYWYQQSLDQGLQFLIQYYNGEERAKGNILERFSAQQFPDLHSELNLSSLELGDSALYFCASTDSRYGYTFGSGTRLTVV.

This chain joins TRBV6-6 and TRBJ1-2; tentatively, D is TRBD1 (6 bases). The V end was cut by 0 bases, the J end by 4 bases, with 9 bases between. CDR1 is MNHNY, CDR2 SVGAGI, per germline (reference sequence). The CDR3 loop spans 14 amino acids. The CDR3 coding sequence is TGTGCCAGCAGTTACTCCGGACAGATCTATGGCTACACCTTC. It translates to CASSYSGQIYGYTF.

CDR3 nucleotide sequence: TGTGCCAGCAGCCCTACAGGTCCCTCTGGGGCCAACGTCCTGACTTTC. This translates into CASSPTGPSGANVLTF. This chain connects TRBV3-1 (or the pseudogene TRBV3-2) to TRBJ2-6, with a weak D call TRBD1 (5 bases). Germline CDR1 is LGHDT and CDR2 is YNNKEL (reference sequence). Trimming pared 4 bases from V and 0 bases from J, leaving 10 bases between. CDR3 size: 16 residues.

This chain connects TRBV25-1 to TRBJ1-3; D unresolved. V dropped 5 bases and J dropped 0 bases, with 11 bases sitting between them. Germline CDR1 MGHDK, CDR2 SYGVNS. The CDR3 consists of 15 residues. CDR3 region: CASSITADSGNTIYF. DNA of the CDR3: TGTGCCAGCAGTATAACAGCGGACTCTGGAAACACCATATATTTT. Full variable domain (missing parts from reference TRBV25-1 and TRBJ1-3): EADIYQTPRYLVIGTGKKITLECSQTMGHDKMYWYQQDPGMELHLIHYSYGVNSTEKGDLSSESTVSRIRTEHFPLTLESARPSHTSQYLCASSITADSGNTIYFGEGSWLTVV.

In DNA, the CDR3 is TGTGCCAGCAGCCAAGATCTGAGGAACCATGGCTACACCTTC. This encodes CASSQDLRNHGYTF. The chain employs TRBV3-1 (or the pseudogene TRBV3-2) and TRBJ1-2; D gene ambiguous. Germline lookup yields CDR1 LGHDT and CDR2 YNNKEL (reference sequence). The CDR3 is 14 amino acids. The V and J ends lost 0 bases and 6 bases respectively, with 11 bases between them.

This clone was seen a single time. This sequence joins TRBV10-3 and TRBJ1-4; 7 bases align to TRBD1. The CDR3 length is 15 residues. The V and J ends lost 4 bases and 4 bases, in that order; junction bases with no gene match: 6. CDR1 is ENHRY and CDR2 is SYGVKD in the germline V gene. Here the CDR3 reads CAISGGGQDNEKLFF. The CDR3 bases are TGTGCCATCAGTGGGGGAGGACAGGATAATGAAAAACTGTTTTTT.

The rearrangement joins TRBV7-2 to TRBJ2-6; 11 bases are shared with TRBD2. The germline gives CDR1 SGHTA, CDR2 FQGNSA. CDR3 length: 19 residues. The ends lost 2 bases at V and 0 bases at J; junction bases unmatched: 6. The DNA of the CDR3 is TGTGCCAGCAGCTTACCGGTAGCGGGGGGGAGCTCTGGGGCCAACGTCCTGACTTTC. Translated, it gives CASSLPVAGGSSGANVLTF. The entire variable domain, with the rest obtained from reference TRBV7-2 and TRBJ2-6, is as follows: GAGVSQSPSNKVTEKGKDVELRCDPISGHTALYWYRQSLGQGLEFLIYFQGNSAPDKSGLPSDRFSAERTGGSVSTLTIQRTQQEDSAVYLCASSLPVAGGSSGANVLTFGAGSRLTVL.

This clone was seen more than once but under ten times. The chain has TRBV19 and TRBJ1-5, with D perhaps matching TRBD1 (6 bases). CDR1 and CDR2 from the germline V gene are LNHDA and SQIVND (reference sequence). CDR3 length equals 17 residues. V was cut by 2 bases and J by 0 bases, with 14 bases left in between. This CDR3 reads CASSISSRGSSNQPQHF. In DNA form, the CDR3 reads TGTGCCAGTAGTATAAGTTCGAGGGGGAGTAGCAATCAGCCCCAGCATTTT.

The gene calls are TRBV5-1 and TRBJ2-5, with 11 positions matching TRBD2. V was clipped by 0 bases and J by 1 base; unmatched bases: 5. This CDR3 region has 17 residues. Germline CDR1 reads SGHRS; CDR2 reads YFSETQ. The CDR3 region is CASSLALAGGLQETQYF. CDR3 DNA sequence: TGCGCCAGCAGCTTGGCTCTAGCGGGGGGCCTCCAAGAGACCCAGTACTTC.

This chain uses TRBV30 with TRBJ1-6; D is undetermined. Trimming stripped 0 bases from V and 11 bases from J, with 5 bases between. The CDR3 is made up of 11 amino acids. Germline V gene lookup returns CDR1 GTSNPN and CDR2 SVGIG (reference sequence). As DNA, the CDR3 is TGTGCCTGGAGTGTAGGAGCACCCCTCCACTTT. Amino acids: CAWSVGAPLHF.

The chain couples TRBV6-2 or TRBV6-3 to TRBJ1-5; 7 nucleotides agree with TRBD1. The CDR3 is 13 amino acids. Looked up from germline, CDR1 is MNHEY and CDR2 is SVGEGT. V gave up 6 bases and J gave up 7 bases; unmatched junction bases: 6. DNA for the CDR3: TGTGCCAGCAGCCTCATGACAGGGCAGCCCCAGCATTTT. Amino acid sequence: CASSLMTGQPQHF.

The V gene is TRBV7-9, the J gene TRBJ2-3; maybe TRBD1 (6 bases). The germline CDR1 and CDR2 sequences are SEHNR and FQNEAQ (reference sequence). This CDR3 contains 16 residues. V was shortened by 0 bases and J by 3 bases, with 13 bases between the two germline ends. The CDR3 spells CASSLAQEGVTDTQYF. The CDR3 coding sequence is TGTGCCAGCAGCTTAGCGCAAGAGGGGGTGACAGATACGCAGTATTTT.

This clone came up a few times. The chain carries TRBV13 and TRBJ1-3; perhaps TRBD1 as D (5 bases). V was trimmed by 0 bases and J by 0 bases, leaving 15 bases between them. Germline V gene sequence: CDR1 PRHDT, CDR2 FYEKMQ (reference sequence). This CDR3 region has 18 residues. For the CDR3, the DNA is TGTGCCAGCAGCTTAGGCCCCCCCACAGGTCGCTCTGGAAACACCATATATTTT. This sequence encodes CASSLGPPTGRSGNTIYF.